These T cell receptor beta chains were read from a single sample in a study of T cells in localized non-small cell lung cancer. Sequencing used immunoSEQ multiplex PCR; TCRdb keeps in-frame clones, though not all of them. In the table there are roughly 76,000 clones, around 80% of which are singletons. The material sequenced was PBMCs, taken before any cancer treatment. The receptors were gathered from a man aged 35 to 70 with stage II squamous cell lung carcinoma. CDR3s include the opening cysteine and the closing phenylalanine or tryptophan. The D gene is left open where the match is weak. Where a row states a size, it is once, few, many or the class of an expanded clone; other rows omit it.

TGCGCCAGCCAAGCAACCGACAGGGCCCCGTACTATGGCTACACCTTC | CASQATDRAPYYGYTF | TRBV5-1 | TRBD1 | TRBJ1-2 | 16 | .
TGTGCCAGCAGCTCGGCGGGGGCGCTGGGATACGAGCAGTACTTC | CASSSAGALGYEQYF | TRBV5-5 | . | TRBJ2-7 | 15 | once
TGTGCCAGCAGCCAAGATGAAGGGATAGTCACCGGGGAGCTGTTTTTT | CASSQDEGIVTGELFF | TRBV14 | . | TRBJ2-2 | 16 | .
TGTGCCTTCCAAGGTACAGATACGCAGTATTTT | CAFQGTDTQYF | TRBV30 | . | TRBJ2-3 | 11 | .
TGTGCCAGCAGCCAGGGGGAGCTCAACTACGAGCAGTACTTC | CASSQGELNYEQYF | TRBV2 | TRBD1 | TRBJ2-7 | 14 | .
TGTGCCAGCAGCCCGACTAGCGGGGGGTGGAATGAGCAGTTCTTC | CASSPTSGGWNEQFF | TRBV7-2 | TRBD2 | TRBJ2-1 | 15 | once
TGTGCCAGCAGCCCCTACAGGGCCCTAGAAGCTTTCTTT | CASSPYRALEAFF | TRBV7-2 | . | TRBJ1-1 | 13 | .
TGTGCCAGCAGTTACCAATCCCAGGGGGGCGAAAAACTGTTTTTT | CASSYQSQGGEKLFF | TRBV6-6 | TRBD1 | TRBJ1-4 | 15 | .
TGTGCCAGCAGCTGGGGGGGCAGCTACGAGCAGTACTTC | CASSWGGSYEQYF | TRBV5-5 | . | TRBJ2-7 | 13 | .
TGCGCCAGCAGCCCGGGTGGGGTTTTTCAGCCCCAGCATTTT | CASSPGGVFQPQHF | TRBV5-1 | . | TRBJ1-5 | 14 | .
TGTGCCAGTAGCGGAACAGGGGGAAATCAGCCCCAGCATTTT | CASSGTGGNQPQHF | TRBV19 | TRBD1 | TRBJ1-5 | 14 | .
TGTGCCAGCAGGCGACAGGGGAGCAATCAGCCCCAGCATTTT | CASRRQGSNQPQHF | TRBV6-5 | TRBD1 | TRBJ1-5 | 14 | .
TGTGCCAGCAGTGGCAACTACGAGCAGTACTTC | CASSGNYEQYF | TRBV7-9 | . | TRBJ2-7 | 11 | .
TGTGCCAGCAGTTACAGGACAGGATACAATGAGCAGTTCTTC | CASSYRTGYNEQFF | TRBV6-5 | TRBD1 | TRBJ2-1 | 14 | .
TGTGCCAGCAGCTCACTCGGACAGTACGAGCAGTACTTC | CASSSLGQYEQYF | TRBV7-9 | . | TRBJ2-7 | 13 | .
TGTGCCAGCAGTTCCTATAGACAGCCCCAGCATTTT | CASSSYRQPQHF | TRBV28 | . | TRBJ1-5 | 12 | once
TGTGCCAGCAGCCGGTTGGGGCCGCCCGGTCAGGGCTACACCTTC | CASSRLGPPGQGYTF | TRBV7-9 | . | TRBJ1-2 | 15 | once
TGTGCCAGCTCCCGGGGGCGCGAGCAGTACTTC | CASSRGREQYF | TRBV18 | . | TRBJ2-7 | 11 | .
TGTGCCAGCAGCCCTGGGGGGCAAAATGAAAAACTGTTTTTT | CASSPGGQNEKLFF | TRBV5-5 | . | TRBJ1-4 | 14 | once
TGTGCCAGCAGCCCGGGACAGGGGGTTTGGGAGACCCAGTACTTC | CASSPGQGVWETQYF | TRBV5-6 | TRBD1 | TRBJ2-5 | 15 | .
TGTGCCAGCAGCCCAGTAGGAGATTTGGCCTCTGGAAACACCATATATTTT | CASSPVGDLASGNTIYF | TRBV5-4 | . | TRBJ1-3 | 17 | once
TGTGCCTGGAGTACCCCCTGGGGCGCGAGCCATGTCTCTGGGGCCAACGTCCTGACTTTC | CAWSTPWGASHVSGANVLTF | TRBV30 | . | TRBJ2-6 | 20 | .
TGTGCCAGCAGCGCCCGACTAGCGGGAGGCGAGACCCAGTACTTC | CASSARLAGGETQYF | TRBV9 | TRBD2 | TRBJ2-5 | 15 | .
TGTGCCAGCTCACTCCCTGTGGAGAACACCGGGGAGCTGTTTTTT | CASSLPVENTGELFF | TRBV18 | . | TRBJ2-2 | 15 | .
TGTGCCAGCTCACCATCGCCTTGGGGGACGAACTATGGCTACACCTTC | CASSPSPWGTNYGYTF | TRBV18 | . | TRBJ1-2 | 16 | .
TGTGCCAGCAGTCAGAAGGAGACAGGGGTTTATGGCTACACCTTC | CASSQKETGVYGYTF | TRBV7-8 | TRBD1 | TRBJ1-2 | 15 | .
TGTGCCAGTAGATTACCTCAGCCCCAGCATTTT | CASRLPQPQHF | TRBV19 | . | TRBJ1-5 | 11 | once
TGTGCCAGCAGCGCAAGCGGGGATGACACAGATACGCAGTATTTT | CASSASGDDTDTQYF | TRBV7-2 | TRBD2 | TRBJ2-3 | 15 | .
TGCGCAGGGGACTCCTACAATGAGCAGTTCTTC | CAGDSYNEQFF | TRBV29-1 | . | TRBJ2-1 | 11 | .
TGTGCCAGCAGCCCATCGGGGACGAACACTGAAGCTTTCTTT | CASSPSGTNTEAFF | TRBV7-9 | . | TRBJ1-1 | 14 | once
TGTGCCAGCAGCCCTACTGACAGGGGCGCTCCCGATGGCTACACCTTC | CASSPTDRGAPDGYTF | TRBV7-6 | TRBD1 | TRBJ1-2 | 16 | many
TGTGCCAGCAGAAAGACAGGGGGAGAAGAAAAACTGTTTTTT | CASRKTGGEEKLFF | TRBV6-5 | TRBD1 | TRBJ1-4 | 14 | .
TGTGCCAGCAGCAAAGCGAATTCCACGCAGATCTCCTACGAGCAGTACTTC | CASSKANSTQISYEQYF | TRBV21-1 | . | TRBJ2-7 | 17 | .
TGTGCCAGCAGCTTAACGAGGGACACAGATACGCAGTATTTT | CASSLTRDTDTQYF | TRBV7-3 | . | TRBJ2-3 | 14 | .
TGTGCCAGCACCCGGATAGCAGGGATTAATGAAAAACTGTTTTTT | CASTRIAGINEKLFF | TRBV6-5 | . | TRBJ1-4 | 15 | .
TGTGCCAGCAGCCAACCTGGACAGGGGACTTACGAGCAGTACTTC | CASSQPGQGTYEQYF | TRBV14 | TRBD1 | TRBJ2-7 | 15 | .
TGTGCCAGCAGCTCTTTATCGACAGGAAGGGACTACGAGCAGTACTTC | CASSSLSTGRDYEQYF | TRBV7-9 | . | TRBJ2-7 | 16 | once
TGTGCCAGCAGCTTTAGGACAGCTGAAGCTTTCTTT | CASSFRTAEAFF | TRBV13 | . | TRBJ1-1 | 12 | few
TGTGCCAGCAGCCCGAGTGGGGAGACAGGGAGGTACGAGCAGTACTTC | CASSPSGETGRYEQYF | TRBV5-4 | . | TRBJ2-7 | 16 | many
TGCGCCAGCAGTCCAGGGGGACCTGGAAACACCATATATTTT | CASSPGGPGNTIYF | TRBV4-1 | TRBD1 | TRBJ1-3 | 14 | .
TGTGCCAGCAGCTTAGTGTCAAGCCTCTATGGCTACACCTTC | CASSLVSSLYGYTF | TRBV7-9 | . | TRBJ1-2 | 14 | once
TGTGCCACCAGCAGAGATAGAGGGTACGAGCAGTACTTC | CATSRDRGYEQYF | TRBV15 | . | TRBJ2-7 | 13 | .
TGTGCCAGTATCATAGGGACAGAAAATTCACCCCTCCACTTT | CASIIGTENSPLHF | TRBV19 | TRBD1 | TRBJ1-6 | 14 | .
TGCGCCAGCAGCCAAGATTACATAGAGAGGCAGTACTTC | CASSQDYIERQYF | TRBV4-1 | . | TRBJ2-7 | 13 | .
TGTGCCAGCAGTGAAGGCTCCGATACGCAGTATTTT | CASSEGSDTQYF | TRBV2 | . | TRBJ2-3 | 12 | .
TGTGCCAGTAGTATAGGCAGGGGGCTGGATACGCAGTATTTT | CASSIGRGLDTQYF | TRBV19 | TRBD1 | TRBJ2-3 | 14 | .
TGTGCCAGCAGTTATTCAGGGGGCGCTGCTGGAAACACCATATATTTT | CASSYSGGAAGNTIYF | TRBV25-1 | TRBD1 | TRBJ1-3 | 16 | .
TGTGCCACCATACAGGGGTTGGGTACAGATACGCAGTATTTT | CATIQGLGTDTQYF | TRBV28 | TRBD1 | TRBJ2-3 | 14 | .
TGTGCCAGCAGCCGGTCAGGGATAAGAGGCTCTAACGGCTACACCTTC | CASSRSGIRGSNGYTF | TRBV27 | . | TRBJ1-2 | 16 | few
TGTGCCAGCTCACCACCTAGCGGAGATCTTCGAAGCTCCTACAATGAGCAGTTCTTC | CASSPPSGDLRSSYNEQFF | TRBV18 | . | TRBJ2-1 | 19 | few